One and the same sample provided the 20 T cell receptor beta chains below, sequenced in a study of T cells in localized non-small cell lung cancer. Profiling relied on immunoSEQ multiplex PCR, and the TCRdb table lists in-frame clones only, not all of them. Among around 130,000 clones, 89% were seen once, and the ten largest hold 1.7%. The sample consisted of peripheral blood, taken before any cancer treatment. The receptor source for this set is a female donor at least 60 years old with stage I lung adenocarcinoma.

J is TRBJ2-2 and V is TRBV28; D is undetermined. The germline gives CDR1 MDHEN, CDR2 SYDVKM. CDR3 size: 23 residues. V dropped 4 bases and J dropped 4 bases, with 37 bases sitting between them. CDR3 loop: CASSSPLSRGRRPEPVFTGELFF. CDR3 in DNA: TGTGCCAGCAGTTCCCCCCTAAGCCGAGGCAGACGACCCGAACCCGTTTTCACCGGGGAGCTGTTTTTT. Full variable domain (remainder filled in from reference TRBV28 and TRBJ2-2): DVKVTQSSRYLVKRTGEKVFLECVQDMDHENMFWYRQDPGLGLRLIYFSYDVKMKEKGDIPEGYSVSREKKERFSLILESASTNQTSMYLCASSSPLSRGRRPEPVFTGELFFGEGSRLTVL.

The table lists this clone with a count of one. The J gene is TRBJ2-3, the V gene TRBV5-5; D not certain. CDR1 and CDR2 from the germline V gene are SGHKS and YYEKEE (reference sequence). This CDR3 has 13 amino acids. Trimming cost V 0 bases and J 4 bases, with 6 bases left between them. The CDR3 loop is CASSLERPDTQYF. The CDR3 DNA follows: TGTGCCAGCAGCTTGGAGAGGCCAGATACGCAGTATTTT.

A single count supports this clone. The chain couples TRBV5-1 to TRBJ1-2; D is ambiguous. The CDR3 extends over 17 amino acids. Between the trimmed V and J ends, which lost 4 bases and 4 bases, there was a span of 23 bases. CDR1 and CDR2 from the germline V gene are SGHRS and YFSETQ. DNA for the CDR3: TGCGCCAGCAGCAGATTGGGAGACAATACGGCTACCTATGGCTACACCTTC. As protein: CASSRLGDNTATYGYTF.

The chain has TRBV6-6 and TRBJ2-7; a possible D gene is TRBD2 (6 bases). Between the trimmed V and J ends, which lost 6 bases and 2 bases, there was a span of 17 bases. Germline assignment: CDR1 MNHNY and CDR2 SVGAGI (reference sequence). This CDR3 spans 15 amino acids. The CDR3 DNA reads TGTGCCAGCAGCCGAGGTGGAGTAGCGGCCTACGAGCAGTACTTC. This codes for CASSRGGVAAYEQYF.

The gene calls are TRBV7-9 and TRBJ2-5; TRBD2 is a possible D gene (5 bases). CDR1 is SEHNR, CDR2 FQNEAQ, per germline (reference sequence). V was pared by 5 bases and J by 13 bases, with 17 bases between. The CDR3 length is 12 residues. This CDR3 is CASSPTRDPLYF. The CDR3 DNA reads as TGTGCCAGCAGCCCCACGAGGGATCCGCTGTACTTC.

The chain combines TRBV11-1 with TRBJ2-7; maybe TRBD1 (6 bases). CDR1 is SGHAT, CDR2 FQDESV, per germline (reference sequence). The CDR3 consists of 14 residues. V was trimmed by 3 bases and J by 5 bases, leaving 14 bases between them. In DNA, the CDR3 is TGTGCCAGCAGCTTTAGAGCACAGGGCCACGAGCAGTACTTC. It codes for CASSFRAQGHEQYF.

V and J are TRBV4-1 and TRBJ2-4; 13 bases fit TRBD2. The V segment lost 2 bases and the J segment 10 bases; nucleotides outside the gene matches: 8. The CDR3 length is 16 residues. CDR1 is MGHRA and CDR2 is YSYEKL in the germline V gene. The CDR3, as DNA: TGCGCCAGCAGCCAACGCGGACTAGCGGGAGTGGTAATTCAGTACTTC. Its translation: CASSQRGLAGVVIQYF.

The chain has TRBV28 and TRBJ2-5; maybe TRBD1 (5 bases). V lost 6 bases and J 2 bases, leaving 19 bases between the germline ends. There are 16 residues in the CDR3. CDR1 is MDHEN, CDR2 SYDVKM, per germline. CDR3 amino acids: CASSPHRKGEQETQYF. The CDR3 bases are TGTGCCAGCAGCCCCCACAGGAAAGGGGAACAAGAGACCCAGTACTTC.

The rearrangement links TRBV5-1 to TRBJ1-2, with 7 bases aligning to TRBD1. Germline CDR1 is SGHRS and CDR2 is YFSETQ. After removal of 2 bases from V and 4 bases from J, the junction contained 8 bases not matched to a gene. This CDR3 region has 15 residues. The CDR3 DNA reads TGCGCCAGCAGCTTCCGACAGGGTGCCAGCTATGGCTACACCTTC. Translation: CASSFRQGASYGYTF.

This sequence joins TRBV27 and TRBJ1-2; tentatively, D is TRBD1 (5 bases). The V gene's germline CDR1 is MNHEY and CDR2 SMNVEV (reference sequence). This CDR3 is built from 13 residues. V dropped 2 bases and J dropped 4 bases, with 8 bases sitting between them. This CDR3 reads CASSLAGTYGYTF. The CDR3, as DNA: TGTGCCAGCAGTTTAGCAGGGACCTATGGCTACACCTTC.

The DNA for the CDR3 is TGTGCCAGCAGCATCTATCGGACCTACGAGCAGTACTTC. Translated: CASSIYRTYEQYF. The chain uses TRBV21-1 and TRBJ2-7. TRBV21-1 is described as a pseudogene. There are 13 residues in the CDR3.

As DNA, the CDR3 is TGCGCCAGCAGCTTAGGGACTAGCGGGATTGAGCAGTTCTTC. Its translation is CASSLGTSGIEQFF. V gene TRBV5-1 combines with J gene TRBJ2-1, with 13 bases identical to TRBD2. In germline, CDR1 is SGHRS, CDR2 YFSETQ. Trimming removed 2 bases from V and 9 bases from J; junction bases left unmatched: 2. CDR3 size: 14 residues. Drawing the rest from reference TRBV5-1 and TRBJ2-1, the complete variable domain is KAGVTQTPRYLIKTRGQQVTLSCSPISGHRSVSWYQQTPGQGLQFLFEYFSETQRNKGNFPGRFSGRQFSNSRSEMNVSTLELGDSALYLCASSLGTSGIEQFFGPGTRLTVL.

The chain combines TRBV6-5 with TRBJ2-3, with 8 bases matching TRBD2. The junction had 4 bases not matched to a gene; V was cut back by 5 bases and J by 3 bases. The CDR3 consists of 14 residues. Germline V lookup: CDR1 MNHEY, CDR2 SVGAGI. Here the CDR3 DNA reads TGTGCCAGCAGTCGGCGGGGGGTTACAGATACGCAGTATTTT. Its protein product is CASSRRGVTDTQYF.

V gene TRBV5-1 combines with J gene TRBJ2-7, with D perhaps matching TRBD1 (6 bases). The CDR3 spans 14 residues. Germline CDR1 reads SGHRS; CDR2 reads YFSETQ. Trimming shortened V by 5 bases and J by 6 bases, and 18 bases separated the two germline ends. Written as DNA, the CDR3 is TGCGCCAGCAGTAATCAGGGTCAGGGGAGCGAGCAGTACTTC. It translates to CASSNQGQGSEQYF.

The chain is built from TRBV5-1 and TRBJ2-3; 11 positions match TRBD2. The germline V gene has CDR1 SGHRS and CDR2 YFSETQ. V lost 5 bases, J lost 0 bases, and 5 bases stayed unmatched. The CDR3 totals 16 residues. Here the CDR3 DNA reads TGCGCCAGCAGTTCTAGCGGGAGGCATAGCACAGATACGCAGTATTTT. Its translation: CASSSSGRHSTDTQYF. The full variable domain, its missing parts supplied by reference TRBV5-1 and TRBJ2-3, is KAGVTQTPRYLIKTRGQQVTLSCSPISGHRSVSWYQQTPGQGLQFLFEYFSETQRNKGNFPGRFSGRQFSNSRSEMNVSTLELGDSALYLCASSSSGRHSTDTQYFGPGTRLTVL.

This rearrangement joins TRBV5-4 to TRBJ1-1; 11 bases agree with TRBD1. The CDR3 runs 17 residues. Germline V gene lookup returns CDR1 SGHNT and CDR2 YYREEE (reference sequence). The V gene end was trimmed by 6 bases and the J gene end by 2 bases; junction bases not matched to a gene: 12. The CDR3 is CASKPGQGGVANTEAFF. The CDR3 DNA reads TGTGCCAGCAAACCGGGACAGGGGGGAGTAGCTAACACTGAAGCTTTCTTT. The complete variable domain, with remaining parts taken from reference TRBV5-4 and TRBJ1-1, reads ETGVTQSPTHLIKTRGQQVTLRCSSQSGHNTVSWYQQALGQGPQFIFQYYREEENGRGNFPPRFSGLQFPNYSSELNVNALELDDSALYLCASKPGQGGVANTEAFFGQGTRLTVV.

The V and J genes are TRBV19 and TRBJ1-2, with D possibly TRBD1 on 5 matching bases. The ends were cut back, 7 bases at V and 4 bases at J, with 16 bases in the middle. This CDR3 has 14 residues. Germline assignment: CDR1 LNHDA and CDR2 SQIVND (reference sequence). The CDR3 region is CASTAGKGTYGYTF. CDR3 DNA: TGTGCCAGTACCGCAGGGAAGGGGACCTATGGCTACACCTTC.

This chain joins TRBV4-1 and TRBJ2-7; D gene uncertain. The V end was cut by 0 bases, the J end by 2 bases, with 5 bases between. In germline, CDR1 is MGHRA, CDR2 YSYEKL. The CDR3 loop spans 13 amino acids. CDR3: CASSQDSAYEQYF. Written as DNA, the CDR3 is TGCGCCAGCAGCCAAGATAGTGCCTACGAGCAGTACTTC.

The genes are TRBV19 and TRBJ1-2, with a possible D match to TRBD1 (5 bases). The CDR3 loop spans 12 amino acids. With 8 bases removed from V and 4 bases from J, the gap between germline ends came to 11 bases. The germline gives CDR1 LNHDA, CDR2 SQIVND (reference sequence). The CDR3 DNA is TGTGCCAGTTCCAGGGATGGCTATGGCTACACCTTC. Translated, it gives CASSRDGYGYTF. The full variable domain, rest sourced from reference TRBV19 and TRBJ1-2, is DGGITQSPKYLFRKEGQNVTLSCEQNLNHDAMYWYRQDPGQGLRLIYYSQIVNDFQKGDIAEGYSVSREKKESFPLTVTSAQKNPTAFYLCASSRDGYGYTFGSGTRLTVV.

CDR3 bases: TGTGCCAGCTCACCACTCATGGACAGGGGGATGTACGAGCAGTACTTC. It encodes CASSPLMDRGMYEQYF. This chain uses TRBV18 with TRBJ2-7; 10 positions match TRBD1. From germline, CDR1 is KGHSH and CDR2 LQKENI. The J segment lost 4 bases and the V segment lost 1 base, leaving 7 bases of the junction unmatched. The CDR3 runs 16 residues.